This TCR beta chain was retrieved from a study of molecular identifiers for immune sequencing clone quantification. This clonotype was recorded many times. TCRdb reprocessed the PCR reads via MiXCR and lists one record per CDR3 protein. The repertoire holds about 640,000 distinct CDR3 sequences, with 20% as singletons. Germline assignment: CDR1 SNHLY and CDR2 FYNNEI. Trimming took 5 bases from V and 6 from J; bases not matched to a gene: 4. CDR3 length: 14 residues. This sequence was found in a human donor in good health. Some libraries in this study had Jurkat cell RNA spiked in. Sequencing was done on a sample of naive CD8+ T cells from blood, with Jurkat cell RNA spiked in. Subset denoted: FACS-sorted CD8+CD4-CCR7+CD45RA+ naive T cells. This chain links TRBV2 with TRBJ2-1; 10 bases are a match to TRBD1. The CDR3 region is CASSTWTGGNEQFF. In DNA form, the CDR3 reads TGTGCCAGCAGTACCTGGACAGGGGGCAATGAGCAGTTCTTC.